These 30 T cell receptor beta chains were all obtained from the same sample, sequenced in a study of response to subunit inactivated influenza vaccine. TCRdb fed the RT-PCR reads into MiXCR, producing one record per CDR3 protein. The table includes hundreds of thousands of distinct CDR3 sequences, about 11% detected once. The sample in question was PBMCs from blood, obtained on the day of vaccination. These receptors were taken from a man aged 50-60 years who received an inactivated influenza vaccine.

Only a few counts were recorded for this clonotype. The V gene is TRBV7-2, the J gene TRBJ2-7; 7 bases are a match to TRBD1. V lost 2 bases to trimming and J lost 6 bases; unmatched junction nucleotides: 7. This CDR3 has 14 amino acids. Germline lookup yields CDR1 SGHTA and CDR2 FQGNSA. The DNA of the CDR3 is TGTGCCAGCAGCTTACTTTTTACAGGGGTCGAGCAGTACTTC. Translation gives CASSLLFTGVEQYF.

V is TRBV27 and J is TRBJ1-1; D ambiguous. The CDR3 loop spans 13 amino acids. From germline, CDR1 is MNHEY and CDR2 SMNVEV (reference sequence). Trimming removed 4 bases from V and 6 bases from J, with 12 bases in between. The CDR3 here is CASSSFLGAEAFF. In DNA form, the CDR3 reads TGTGCCAGCAGTTCTTTCCTGGGAGCTGAAGCTTTCTTT.

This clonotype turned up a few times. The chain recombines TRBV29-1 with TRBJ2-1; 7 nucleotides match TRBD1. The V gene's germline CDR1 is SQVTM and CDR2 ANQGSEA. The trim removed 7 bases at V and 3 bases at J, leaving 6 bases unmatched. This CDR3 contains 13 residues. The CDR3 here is CSDRGQSYNEQFF. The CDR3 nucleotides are TGCAGCGACAGGGGCCAAAGCTACAATGAGCAGTTCTTC.

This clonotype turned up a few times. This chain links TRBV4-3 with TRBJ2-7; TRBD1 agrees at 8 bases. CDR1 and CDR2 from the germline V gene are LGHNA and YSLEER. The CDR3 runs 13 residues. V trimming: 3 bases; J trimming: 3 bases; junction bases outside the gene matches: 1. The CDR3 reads CASSHDRGYEQYF. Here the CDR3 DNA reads TGCGCCAGCAGCCACGACAGGGGCTACGAGCAGTACTTC.

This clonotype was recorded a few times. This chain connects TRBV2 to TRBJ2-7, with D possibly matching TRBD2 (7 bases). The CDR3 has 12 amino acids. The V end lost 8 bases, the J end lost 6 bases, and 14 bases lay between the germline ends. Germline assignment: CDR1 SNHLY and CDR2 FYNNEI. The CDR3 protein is CASGGGGLEQYF. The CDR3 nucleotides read TGTGCCAGCGGGGGGGGCGGGCTCGAGCAGTACTTC.

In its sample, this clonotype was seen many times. The CDR3 DNA follows: TGCAGTGCAACTAACCCGGGGAGGAACACTGAAGCTTTCTTT. Encoded protein: CSATNPGRNTEAFF. The chain links TRBV20-1 to TRBJ1-1; D is undetermined. Germline V gene data show CDR1 as DFQATT and CDR2 as SNEGSKA (reference sequence). There are 14 residues in the CDR3. Between the trimmed V and J ends, which lost 6 bases and 1 base, there was a span of 15 bases.

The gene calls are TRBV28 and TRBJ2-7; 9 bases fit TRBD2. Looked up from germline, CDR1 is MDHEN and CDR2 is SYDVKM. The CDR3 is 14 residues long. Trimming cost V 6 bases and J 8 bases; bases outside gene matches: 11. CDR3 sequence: CASSDSLLAGKQYF. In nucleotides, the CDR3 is TGTGCCAGCAGCGATTCATTGCTAGCGGGAAAGCAGTACTTC.

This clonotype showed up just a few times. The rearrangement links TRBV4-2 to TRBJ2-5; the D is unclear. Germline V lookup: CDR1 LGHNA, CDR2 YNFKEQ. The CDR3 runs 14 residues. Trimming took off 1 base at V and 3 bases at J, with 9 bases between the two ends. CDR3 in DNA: TGTGCCAGCAGCCAAGGGGGTGGAAAAGAGACCCAGTACTTC. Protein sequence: CASSQGGGKETQYF.

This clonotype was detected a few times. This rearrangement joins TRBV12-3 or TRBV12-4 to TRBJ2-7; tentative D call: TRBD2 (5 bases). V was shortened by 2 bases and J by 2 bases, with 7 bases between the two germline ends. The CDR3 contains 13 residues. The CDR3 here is CASSLRRPYEQYF. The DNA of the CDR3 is TGTGCCAGCAGTTTACGGAGGCCCTACGAGCAGTACTTC.

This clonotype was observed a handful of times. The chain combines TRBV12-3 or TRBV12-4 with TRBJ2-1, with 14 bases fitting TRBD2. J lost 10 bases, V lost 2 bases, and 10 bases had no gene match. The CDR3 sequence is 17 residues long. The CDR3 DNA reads TGTGCCAGCAGTTTATTTACGGGGACTAGCGGGAGCCGAGAGCAGTTCTTC. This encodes CASSLFTGTSGSREQFF.

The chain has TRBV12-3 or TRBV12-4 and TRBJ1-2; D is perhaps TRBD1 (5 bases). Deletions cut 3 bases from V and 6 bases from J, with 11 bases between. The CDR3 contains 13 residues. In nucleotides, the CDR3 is TGTGCCAGCAGTTTGCGGGGCCAAAATGGCTACACCTTC. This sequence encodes CASSLRGQNGYTF.

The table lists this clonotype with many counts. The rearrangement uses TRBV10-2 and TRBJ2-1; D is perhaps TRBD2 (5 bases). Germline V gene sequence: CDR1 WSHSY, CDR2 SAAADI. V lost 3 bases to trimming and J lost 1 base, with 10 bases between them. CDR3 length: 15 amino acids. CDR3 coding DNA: TGCGCCAGCAGTGATAATAGCGTTTCCTACAATGAGCAGTTCTTC. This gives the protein CASSDNSVSYNEQFF.

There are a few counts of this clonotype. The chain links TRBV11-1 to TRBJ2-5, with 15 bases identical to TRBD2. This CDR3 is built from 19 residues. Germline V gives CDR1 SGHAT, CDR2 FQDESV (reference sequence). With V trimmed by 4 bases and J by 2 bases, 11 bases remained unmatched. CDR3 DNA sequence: TGTGCCAGCAGCTGGACTAGCGGGAGGGGTGTTTATTATCAAGAGACCCAGTACTTC. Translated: CASSWTSGRGVYYQETQYF.

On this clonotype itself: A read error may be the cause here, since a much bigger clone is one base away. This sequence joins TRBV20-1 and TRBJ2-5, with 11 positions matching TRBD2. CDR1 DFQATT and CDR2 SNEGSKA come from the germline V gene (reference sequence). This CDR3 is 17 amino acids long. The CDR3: CCAFWILAGVYDGTQYF. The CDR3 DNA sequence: TGCTGTGCCTTCTGGATACTAGCGGGAGTTTATGACGGGACCCAGTACTTC.

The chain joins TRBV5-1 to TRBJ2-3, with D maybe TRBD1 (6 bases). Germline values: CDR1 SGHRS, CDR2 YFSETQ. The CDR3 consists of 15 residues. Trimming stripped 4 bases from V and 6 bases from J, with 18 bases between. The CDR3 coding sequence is TGCGCCAGCAGCGGGCAGGGACAAGAGATTGATACGCAGTATTTT. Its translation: CASSGQGQEIDTQYF.

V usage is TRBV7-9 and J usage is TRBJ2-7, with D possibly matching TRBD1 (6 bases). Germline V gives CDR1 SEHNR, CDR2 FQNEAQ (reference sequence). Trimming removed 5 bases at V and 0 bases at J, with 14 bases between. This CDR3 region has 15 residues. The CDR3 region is CASSPSQGPSYEQYF. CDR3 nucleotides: TGTGCCAGCAGCCCTTCCCAGGGGCCCTCCTACGAGCAGTACTTC.

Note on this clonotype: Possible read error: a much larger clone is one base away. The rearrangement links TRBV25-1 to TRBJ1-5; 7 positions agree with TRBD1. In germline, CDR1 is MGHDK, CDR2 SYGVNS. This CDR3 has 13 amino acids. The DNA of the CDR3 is TGTGCCAGCAGTGGACAGGGCAATAAGCCCCAGCATTTT. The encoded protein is CASSGQGNKPQHF.

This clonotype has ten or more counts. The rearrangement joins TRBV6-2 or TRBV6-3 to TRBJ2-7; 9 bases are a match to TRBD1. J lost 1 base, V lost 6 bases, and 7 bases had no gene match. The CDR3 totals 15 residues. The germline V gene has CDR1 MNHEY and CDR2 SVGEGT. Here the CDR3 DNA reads TGTGCCAGCAGCCCCGGGACAGGGCCATCCTACGAGCAGTACTTC. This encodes CASSPGTGPSYEQYF.

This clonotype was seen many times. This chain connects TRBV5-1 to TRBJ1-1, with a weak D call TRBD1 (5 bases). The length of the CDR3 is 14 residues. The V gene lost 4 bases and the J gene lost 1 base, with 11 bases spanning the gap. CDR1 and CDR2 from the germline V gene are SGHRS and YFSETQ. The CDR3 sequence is CASSGGTANTEAFF. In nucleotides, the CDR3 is TGCGCCAGCAGCGGGGGGACGGCGAACACTGAAGCTTTCTTT.

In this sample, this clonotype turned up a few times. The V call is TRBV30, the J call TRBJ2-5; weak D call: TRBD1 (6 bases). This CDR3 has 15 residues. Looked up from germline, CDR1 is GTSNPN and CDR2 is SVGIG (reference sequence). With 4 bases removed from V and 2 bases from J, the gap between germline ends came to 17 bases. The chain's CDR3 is CAWTNPMGAQETQYF. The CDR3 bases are TGTGCCTGGACCAACCCCATGGGGGCACAAGAGACCCAGTACTTC.

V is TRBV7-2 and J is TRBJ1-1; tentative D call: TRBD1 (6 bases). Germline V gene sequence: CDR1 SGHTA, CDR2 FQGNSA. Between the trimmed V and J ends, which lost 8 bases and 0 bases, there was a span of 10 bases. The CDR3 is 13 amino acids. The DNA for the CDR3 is TGTGCCAGCCTGACAGGAATGAACACTGAAGCTTTCTTT. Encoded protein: CASLTGMNTEAFF.

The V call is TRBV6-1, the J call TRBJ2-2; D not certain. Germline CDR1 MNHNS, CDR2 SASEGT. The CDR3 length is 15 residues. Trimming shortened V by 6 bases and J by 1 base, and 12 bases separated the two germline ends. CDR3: CASSWAGLNTGELFF. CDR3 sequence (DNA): TGTGCCAGCAGCTGGGCCGGGTTGAACACCGGGGAGCTGTTTTTT.

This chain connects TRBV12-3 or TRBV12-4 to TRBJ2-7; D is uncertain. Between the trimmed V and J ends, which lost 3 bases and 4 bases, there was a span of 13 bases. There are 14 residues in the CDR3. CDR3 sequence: CASSLSHQLYEQYF. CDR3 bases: TGTGCCAGCAGTTTGTCACACCAATTGTACGAGCAGTACTTC.

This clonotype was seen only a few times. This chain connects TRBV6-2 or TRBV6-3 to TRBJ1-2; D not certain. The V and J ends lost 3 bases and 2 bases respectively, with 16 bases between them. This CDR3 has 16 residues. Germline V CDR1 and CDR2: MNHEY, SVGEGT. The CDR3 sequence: CASSYRIRRENYGYTF. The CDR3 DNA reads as TGTGCCAGCAGTTATAGGATTCGGCGGGAGAACTATGGCTACACCTTC.

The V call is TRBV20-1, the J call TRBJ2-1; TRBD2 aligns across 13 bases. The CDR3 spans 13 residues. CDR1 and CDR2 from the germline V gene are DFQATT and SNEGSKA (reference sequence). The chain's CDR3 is CSETSGGFGEQFF. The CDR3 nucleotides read TGCAGCGAGACTAGCGGGGGGTTCGGTGAGCAGTTCTTC.

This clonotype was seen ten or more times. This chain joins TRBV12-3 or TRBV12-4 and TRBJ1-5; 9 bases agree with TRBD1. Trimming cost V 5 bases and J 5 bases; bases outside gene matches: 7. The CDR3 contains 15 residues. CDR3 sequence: CASSTATGGYQPQHF. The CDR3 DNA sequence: TGTGCCAGCAGTACCGCGACAGGGGGGTATCAGCCCCAGCATTTT.

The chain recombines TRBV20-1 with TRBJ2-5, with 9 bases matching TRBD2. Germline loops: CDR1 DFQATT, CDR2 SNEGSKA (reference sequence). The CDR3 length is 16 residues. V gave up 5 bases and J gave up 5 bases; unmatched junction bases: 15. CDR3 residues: CSAPPASGTREETQYF. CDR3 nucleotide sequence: TGCAGTGCTCCCCCGGCTAGCGGGACCCGAGAGGAGACCCAGTACTTC.

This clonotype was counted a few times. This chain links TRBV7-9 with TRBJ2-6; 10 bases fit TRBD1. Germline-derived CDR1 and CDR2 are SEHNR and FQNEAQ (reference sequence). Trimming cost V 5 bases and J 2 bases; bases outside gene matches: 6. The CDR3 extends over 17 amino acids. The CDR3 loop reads CASSPGQGSPGANVLTF. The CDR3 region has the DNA TGTGCCAGCAGCCCGGGACAGGGGAGCCCTGGGGCCAACGTCCTGACTTTC.

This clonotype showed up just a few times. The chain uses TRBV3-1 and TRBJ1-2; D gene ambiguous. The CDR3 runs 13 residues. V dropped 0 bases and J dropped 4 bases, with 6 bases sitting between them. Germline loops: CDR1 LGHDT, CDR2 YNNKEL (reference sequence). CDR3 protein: CASSQDLRYGYTF. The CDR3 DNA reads TGTGCCAGCAGCCAAGATTTGCGCTATGGCTACACCTTC.

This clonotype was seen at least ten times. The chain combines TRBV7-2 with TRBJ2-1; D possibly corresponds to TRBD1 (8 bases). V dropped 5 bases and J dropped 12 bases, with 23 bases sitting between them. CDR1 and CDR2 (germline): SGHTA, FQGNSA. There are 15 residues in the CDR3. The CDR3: CASSPTYRGGRMQFF. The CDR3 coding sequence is TGTGCCAGCAGCCCAACGTACAGGGGGGGGAGGATGCAGTTCTTC. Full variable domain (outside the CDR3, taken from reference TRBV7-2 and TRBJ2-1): GAGVSQSPSNKVTEKGKDVELRCDPISGHTALYWYRQSLGQGLEFLIYFQGNSAPDKSGLPSDRFSAERTGGSVSTLTIQRTQQEDSAVYLCASSPTYRGGRMQFFGPGTRLTVL.